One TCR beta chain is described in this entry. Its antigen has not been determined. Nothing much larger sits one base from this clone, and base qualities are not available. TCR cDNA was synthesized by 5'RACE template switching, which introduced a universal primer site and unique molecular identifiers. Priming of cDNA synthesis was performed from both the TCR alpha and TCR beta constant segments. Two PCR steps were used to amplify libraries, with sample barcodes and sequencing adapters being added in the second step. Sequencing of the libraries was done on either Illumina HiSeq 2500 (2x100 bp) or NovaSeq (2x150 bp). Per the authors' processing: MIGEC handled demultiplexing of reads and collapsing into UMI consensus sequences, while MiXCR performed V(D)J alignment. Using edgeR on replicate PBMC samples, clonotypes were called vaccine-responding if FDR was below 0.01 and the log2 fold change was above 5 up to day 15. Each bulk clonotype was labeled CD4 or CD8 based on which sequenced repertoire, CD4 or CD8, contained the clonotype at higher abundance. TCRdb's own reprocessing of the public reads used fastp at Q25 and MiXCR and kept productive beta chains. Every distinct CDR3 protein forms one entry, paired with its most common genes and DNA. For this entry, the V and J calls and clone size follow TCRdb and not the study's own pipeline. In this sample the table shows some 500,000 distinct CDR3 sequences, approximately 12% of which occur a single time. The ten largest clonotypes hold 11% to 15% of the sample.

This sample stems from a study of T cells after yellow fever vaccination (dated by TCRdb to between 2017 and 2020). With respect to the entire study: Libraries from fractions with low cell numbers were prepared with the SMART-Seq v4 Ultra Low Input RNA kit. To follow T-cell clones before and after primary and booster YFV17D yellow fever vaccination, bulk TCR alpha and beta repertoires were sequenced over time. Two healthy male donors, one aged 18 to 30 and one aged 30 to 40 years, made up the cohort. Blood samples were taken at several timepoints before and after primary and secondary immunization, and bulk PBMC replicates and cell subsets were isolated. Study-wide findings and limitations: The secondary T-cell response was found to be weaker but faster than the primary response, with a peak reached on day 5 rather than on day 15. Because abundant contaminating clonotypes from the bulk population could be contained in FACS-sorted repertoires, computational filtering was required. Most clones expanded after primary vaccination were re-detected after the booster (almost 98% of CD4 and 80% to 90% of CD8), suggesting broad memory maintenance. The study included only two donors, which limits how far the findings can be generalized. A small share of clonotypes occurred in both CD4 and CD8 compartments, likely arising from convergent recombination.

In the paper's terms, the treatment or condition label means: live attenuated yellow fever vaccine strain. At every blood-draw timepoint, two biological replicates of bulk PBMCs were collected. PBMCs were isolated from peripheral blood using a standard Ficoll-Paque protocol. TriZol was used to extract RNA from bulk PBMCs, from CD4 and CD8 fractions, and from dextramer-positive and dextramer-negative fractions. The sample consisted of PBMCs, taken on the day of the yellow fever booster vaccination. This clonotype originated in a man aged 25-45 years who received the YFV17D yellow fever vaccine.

The CDR3 corresponds to CASSFTGTSVHEQYF. The DNA sequence follows: TGTGCCAGCAGCTTTACCGGGACCTCAGTCCACGAGCAGTACTTC. Here the chain combines TRBV7-2 and TRBJ2-7, with the D assignment possibly TRBD1 or TRBD2, given 5 matching bases for each. The cysteine opens and the phenylalanine closes a CDR3 of 15 amino acids. The entry retains the CDR3 DNA only, 45 bases that are in frame from base 1. V loses 3 bases, J loses 5 bases, and the germline ends lie 17 bases apart. CDR1 and CDR2 (SGHTA, FQGNSA) derive from the germline V gene.